This is a list of T cell receptor beta chains from one sample in a study of blood T cells in healthy people across ages. In TCRdb, the 5' RACE reads were re-called with MiXCR into one record per CDR3 protein. The sample consists of 700,000 or so distinct CDR3 sequences, around 38% of them appearing once. Sequencing used blood. These TCRs come from an elderly man in good health. CDR3s include the opening cysteine and the closing phenylalanine or tryptophan. A D gene is named only where the DNA matches it firmly. The size field is filled for only some rows; it gives once, few, many or a size class.

D gene: .; clone size: few; J gene: TRBJ1-1; V gene: TRBV7-2; CDR3 protein: CASSFDRDVAEAFF; CDR3 DNA: TGTGCCAGCAGCTTCGACCGGGATGTGGCTGAAGCTTTCTTT
D gene: TRBD1; clone size: .; J gene: TRBJ2-7; V gene: TRBV25-1; CDR3 protein: CASSDQDRAYEQYF; CDR3 DNA: TGTGCCAGCAGTGACCAGGACAGGGCGTACGAGCAGTACTTC
D gene: .; clone size: few; J gene: TRBJ1-1; V gene: TRBV9; CDR3 protein: CASSVVPGTEAFF; CDR3 DNA: TGTGCCAGCAGCGTGGTCCCTGGCACTGAAGCTTTCTTT
D gene: TRBD2; clone size: .; J gene: TRBJ2-3; V gene: TRBV5-1; CDR3 protein: CASSLGLAGKTDTQYF; CDR3 DNA: TGCGCCAGCAGCTTGGGACTAGCGGGAAAGACAGATACGCAGTATTTT
D gene: TRBD2; clone size: .; J gene: TRBJ2-1; V gene: TRBV5-1; CDR3 protein: CASSNGASGSGEQFF; CDR3 DNA: TGCGCCAGCAGCAACGGGGCTAGCGGGAGTGGTGAGCAGTTCTTC
D gene: .; clone size: few; J gene: TRBJ2-5; V gene: TRBV20-1; CDR3 protein: CSARDGTGTGFQETQYF; CDR3 DNA: TGCAGTGCTAGAGATGGAACGGGAACCGGGTTCCAAGAGACCCAGTACTTC
D gene: .; clone size: .; J gene: TRBJ2-1; V gene: TRBV6-2/TRBV6-3; CDR3 protein: CASSPPVQRLNNEQFF; CDR3 DNA: TGTGCCAGCAGTCCCCCTGTGCAGAGGCTAAACAATGAGCAGTTCTTC
D gene: TRBD2; clone size: .; J gene: TRBJ2-5; V gene: TRBV7-7; CDR3 protein: CASSLDLAGGPETQYF; CDR3 DNA: TGTGCCAGCAGCTTAGATCTAGCGGGGGGGCCAGAGACCCAGTACTTC
D gene: .; clone size: .; J gene: TRBJ2-6; V gene: TRBV11-1; CDR3 protein: CASSTRQGRGSGANVLTF; CDR3 DNA: TGTGCCAGCAGCACGCGACAGGGGAGGGGCTCTGGGGCCAACGTCCTGACTTTC
D gene: TRBD1; clone size: once; J gene: TRBJ1-2; V gene: TRBV7-2; CDR3 protein: CASSPFAGQHRGNGYTF; CDR3 DNA: TGTGCCAGCAGCCCATTTGCGGGACAACACAGGGGAAATGGCTACACCTTC
D gene: .; clone size: once; J gene: TRBJ1-5; V gene: TRBV20-1; CDR3 protein: CSAPGRENQPQHF; CDR3 DNA: TGCAGTGCTCCCGGACGGGAAAATCAGCCCCAGCATTTT
D gene: .; clone size: .; J gene: TRBJ2-5; V gene: TRBV24-1; CDR3 protein: CATSDALVGGVETQYF; CDR3 DNA: TGTGCCACCAGTGATGCCCTCGTTGGGGGAGTGGAGACCCAGTACTTC
D gene: .; clone size: .; J gene: TRBJ2-7; V gene: TRBV30; CDR3 protein: CAWSLANEQYF; CDR3 DNA: TGTGCCTGGAGTCTGGCCAACGAGCAGTACTTC
D gene: .; clone size: many; J gene: TRBJ2-7; V gene: TRBV6-2/TRBV6-3; CDR3 protein: CASSYWTPGSYEQYF; CDR3 DNA: TGTGCCAGCAGTTATTGGACTCCCGGCTCCTACGAGCAGTACTTC
D gene: .; clone size: .; J gene: TRBJ1-1; V gene: TRBV2; CDR3 protein: CASGGTENTEAFF; CDR3 DNA: TGTGCCAGCGGAGGGACGGAGAACACTGAAGCTTTCTTT
D gene: .; clone size: .; J gene: TRBJ1-5; V gene: TRBV14; CDR3 protein: CASSLAGSIQPQHF; CDR3 DNA: TGTGCCAGCAGCCTTGCGGGGTCTATTCAGCCCCAGCATTTT
D gene: TRBD1; clone size: .; J gene: TRBJ2-1; V gene: TRBV9; CDR3 protein: CASSVGPLGTGGIEQFF; CDR3 DNA: TGTGCCAGCAGCGTGGGACCTCTTGGGACAGGGGGGATTGAGCAGTTCTTC
D gene: .; clone size: .; J gene: TRBJ1-2; V gene: TRBV6-2/TRBV6-3; CDR3 protein: CASTGIRRMRYGYTF; CDR3 DNA: TGTGCCAGCACCGGAATCAGGAGGATGCGCTATGGCTACACCTTC
D gene: .; clone size: many; J gene: TRBJ2-5; V gene: TRBV7-2; CDR3 protein: CASSLNRGQLKETQYF; CDR3 DNA: TGTGCCAGCAGCTTAAATCGCGGACAGCTGAAAGAGACCCAGTACTTC
D gene: TRBD2; clone size: .; J gene: TRBJ2-7; V gene: TRBV7-3; CDR3 protein: CASSARGGLGYEQYF; CDR3 DNA: TGTGCCAGCAGCGCCCGGGGGGGCCTGGGGTACGAGCAGTACTTC
D gene: .; clone size: many; J gene: TRBJ2-5; V gene: TRBV20-1; CDR3 protein: CSAGPGEEETQYF; CDR3 DNA: TGCAGTGCTGGACCCGGGGAGGAAGAGACCCAGTACTTC
D gene: TRBD1; clone size: .; J gene: TRBJ2-1; V gene: TRBV15; CDR3 protein: CATSTGGKPYNEQFF; CDR3 DNA: TGTGCCACCAGCACAGGGGGCAAGCCCTACAATGAGCAGTTCTTC
D gene: .; clone size: few; J gene: TRBJ2-3; V gene: TRBV20-1; CDR3 protein: CSARPGTYIGADTQYF; CDR3 DNA: TGCAGTGCTAGGCCCGGGACTTATATTGGCGCAGATACGCAGTATTTT
D gene: TRBD2; clone size: .; J gene: TRBJ2-7; V gene: TRBV6-1; CDR3 protein: CASRPRTRGEQYF; CDR3 DNA: TGTGCCAGCAGGCCTAGGACTAGGGGCGAGCAGTACTTC
D gene: TRBD2; clone size: few; J gene: TRBJ2-7; V gene: TRBV20-1; CDR3 protein: CSARGLGAGGHEQYF; CDR3 DNA: TGCAGTGCTAGGGGCTTAGGCGCGGGGGGCCACGAGCAGTACTTC
D gene: .; clone size: .; J gene: TRBJ1-4; V gene: TRBV7-2; CDR3 protein: CASSLNRANEKLFF; CDR3 DNA: TGTGCCAGCAGCTTAAACAGGGCGAATGAAAAACTGTTTTTT
D gene: .; clone size: .; J gene: TRBJ1-2; V gene: TRBV4-3; CDR3 protein: CASSQDFGSPFYGYTF; CDR3 DNA: TGCGCCAGCAGCCAAGATTTTGGATCTCCATTCTATGGCTACACCTTC
D gene: .; clone size: .; J gene: TRBJ1-5; V gene: TRBV11-2; CDR3 protein: CASSLAGISNQPQHF; CDR3 DNA: TGTGCCAGCAGCTTAGCGGGGATCAGCAATCAGCCCCAGCATTTT
D gene: .; clone size: .; J gene: TRBJ1-5; V gene: TRBV29-1; CDR3 protein: CSVVQGNQPQHF; CDR3 DNA: TGCAGCGTTGTACAGGGCAATCAGCCCCAGCATTTT
D gene: .; clone size: .; J gene: TRBJ2-7; V gene: TRBV7-2; CDR3 protein: CASSFIPTLAGPSKQYF; CDR3 DNA: TGTGCCAGCAGCTTTATCCCGACCTTGGCGGGACCATCAAAGCAGTACTTC
D gene: .; clone size: .; J gene: TRBJ1-1; V gene: TRBV7-9; CDR3 protein: CASSYYQTANTEAFF; CDR3 DNA: TGTGCCAGCAGCTACTACCAAACCGCGAACACTGAAGCTTTCTTT
D gene: .; clone size: .; J gene: TRBJ2-3; V gene: TRBV9; CDR3 protein: CASTEEGGEPTDTQYF; CDR3 DNA: TGTGCCAGCACGGAGGAGGGGGGAGAACCCACAGATACGCAGTATTTT
D gene: TRBD2; clone size: few; J gene: TRBJ2-3; V gene: TRBV7-2; CDR3 protein: CASSPTSGRAQSTDTQYF; CDR3 DNA: TGTGCCAGCAGCCCGACTAGCGGGAGGGCCCAAAGCACAGATACGCAGTATTTT
D gene: TRBD1; clone size: .; J gene: TRBJ2-3; V gene: TRBV18; CDR3 protein: CASSRDRENTDTQYF; CDR3 DNA: TGTGCCAGCTCACGTGACAGGGAAAACACAGATACGCAGTATTTT
D gene: .; clone size: few; J gene: TRBJ1-4; V gene: TRBV6-1; CDR3 protein: CASSWGRLNEKLFF; CDR3 DNA: TGTGCCAGCAGTTGGGGTCGGCTCAATGAAAAACTGTTTTTT
D gene: .; clone size: .; J gene: TRBJ2-1; V gene: TRBV18; CDR3 protein: CASSPPGNSVAYNEQFF; CDR3 DNA: TGTGCCAGCTCACCACCGGGAAACAGCGTCGCCTACAATGAGCAGTTCTTC
D gene: .; clone size: few; J gene: TRBJ1-1; V gene: TRBV4-3; CDR3 protein: CASSQGRLGHGEAFF; CDR3 DNA: TGCGCCAGCAGCCAAGGCCGATTGGGTCATGGTGAAGCTTTCTTT
D gene: .; clone size: .; J gene: TRBJ2-3; V gene: TRBV7-9; CDR3 protein: CASSPTNTDTQYF; CDR3 DNA: TGTGCCAGCAGCCCCACCAACACAGATACGCAGTATTTT
D gene: .; clone size: .; J gene: TRBJ1-5; V gene: TRBV6-5; CDR3 protein: CASSLRFNQPQHF; CDR3 DNA: TGTGCCAGCAGCCTGCGATTCAATCAGCCCCAGCATTTT
D gene: TRBD1; clone size: .; J gene: TRBJ1-6; V gene: TRBV18; CDR3 protein: CASSPTGTDNSPLHF; CDR3 DNA: TGTGCCAGCTCACCGACCGGGACAGATAATTCACCCCTCCACTTT
D gene: .; clone size: .; J gene: TRBJ1-2; V gene: TRBV7-2; CDR3 protein: CASSYQGRQARNSGYTF; CDR3 DNA: TGTGCCAGCAGCTATCAGGGGCGACAAGCTCGTAACTCTGGCTACACCTTC
D gene: .; clone size: few; J gene: TRBJ1-1; V gene: TRBV7-2; CDR3 protein: CASSRRGTGDTEAFF; CDR3 DNA: TGTGCCAGCAGCCGGCGGGGGACGGGGGACACTGAAGCTTTCTTT
D gene: TRBD2; clone size: many; J gene: TRBJ2-1; V gene: TRBV24-1; CDR3 protein: CATSASTSGRYNEQFF; CDR3 DNA: TGTGCCACCAGTGCCTCGACTAGCGGGAGATACAATGAGCAGTTCTTC
D gene: TRBD1; clone size: .; J gene: TRBJ2-6; V gene: TRBV9; CDR3 protein: CASSSRQGTGANVLTF; CDR3 DNA: TGTGCCAGCAGCTCGAGACAGGGGACTGGGGCCAACGTCCTGACTTTC
D gene: .; clone size: .; J gene: TRBJ2-5; V gene: TRBV13; CDR3 protein: CASSVGDNEETQYF; CDR3 DNA: TGTGCCAGCAGCGTAGGGGACAATGAAGAGACCCAGTACTTC